The next 32 T cell receptor beta chains were all read from a single sample in a study of blood T cells in healthy people across ages. Through a sample-barcoded 5' primer and a J-beta primer mix, a second PCR was run for about 6 to 11 cycles. TCRdb independently ran MiXCR on the 5' RACE reads; one entry per CDR3 protein. The data hold about 540,000 distinct CDR3 sequences, with around 24% observed a single time. The same sample was also studied in work on T cells of mothers and their children.

The specimen was blood. The receptors shown here come from a boy between 10 and 17 years old in good health.

J is TRBJ2-1 and V is TRBV9, with 8 nucleotides matching TRBD2. The germline V gene has CDR1 SGDLS and CDR2 YYNGEE. After removal of 3 bases from V and 8 bases from J, the junction contained 10 bases not matched to a gene. This CDR3 is 15 amino acids long. The CDR3, as DNA: TGTGCCAGCAGCGACGGGGGGGCTCCTAGCGATGAGCAGTTCTTC. Protein product: CASSDGGAPSDEQFF.

This clonotype has just a few counts. The chain has TRBV20-1 and TRBJ2-5; 10 bases align to TRBD2. Trimming at V came to 5 bases and at J to 6 bases, leaving 9 bases not matched to a gene. This CDR3 region has 14 residues. The V gene's germline CDR1 is DFQATT and CDR2 SNEGSKA (reference sequence). The CDR3 reads CSAGTGTSAQTQYF. The CDR3 coding sequence is TGCAGTGCTGGGACCGGGACTAGCGCTCAGACCCAGTACTTC.

This clonotype was detected only a few times. DNA for the CDR3: TGTGCCTGGAGTGTACTCGGGGGGGCCCAAGAGACCCAGTACTTC. Encoded protein: CAWSVLGGAQETQYF. V usage is TRBV30 and J usage is TRBJ2-5; TRBD2 matches at 8 bases. CDR1 and CDR2 from the germline V gene are GTSNPN and SVGIG (reference sequence). This CDR3 is 15 amino acids long. The J segment lost 1 base and the V segment lost 0 bases, leaving 4 bases of the junction unmatched.

CDR3 sequence (DNA): TGTGCCAGCGTACGAGACAGACAAAGAGGGGTATCCTACAATGAGCAGTTCTTC. It codes for CASVRDRQRGVSYNEQFF. This chain joins TRBV2 and TRBJ2-1; D may be TRBD1 or TRBD2 (5 bases each). Germline V gene data show CDR1 as SNHLY and CDR2 as FYNNEI. This CDR3 spans 18 amino acids. Trimming took 8 bases from V and 1 from J, leaving 24 bases between them.

This clonotype appeared a few times. This sequence joins TRBV12-3 or TRBV12-4 and TRBJ2-5; D unresolved. The better agreement between TRBJ2-1 and the DNA end casts doubt on the J call. The length of the CDR3 is 14 residues. The CDR3 is CASSTAPFSNEQFF. The CDR3 DNA reads TGTGCCAGCAGCACAGCCCCGTTTTCGAATGAGCAGTTCTTC.

This clonotype was seen a few times. The chain employs TRBV4-1 and TRBJ2-4; 8 bases match TRBD1. The CDR3 contains 16 residues. The germline V gene encodes CDR1 MGHRA and CDR2 YSYEKL. The junction had 12 bases not matched to a gene; V was cut back by 4 bases and J by 7 bases. Here the CDR3 DNA reads TGCGCCAGCAGCCCGGAGGGAACAGGGGGATCGAACATTCAGTACTTC. Translated: CASSPEGTGGSNIQYF.

V and J are TRBV6-5 and TRBJ2-7; tentative D call: TRBD2 (6 bases). Germline V gives CDR1 MNHEY, CDR2 SVGAGI. The CDR3 runs to 13 residues. With 0 bases removed from V and 11 bases from J, the gap between germline ends came to 14 bases. Here the CDR3 reads CASSYSNGGEKYF. The CDR3 DNA sequence: TGTGCCAGCAGTTACTCGAACGGGGGTGAAAAGTACTTC.

This clonotype has only a few counts. The chain carries TRBV6-5 and TRBJ2-1; D is possibly TRBD2 (6 bases). Trimming took 6 bases from V and 0 from J, leaving 12 bases between them. Germline values: CDR1 MNHEY, CDR2 SVGAGI. This CDR3 has 15 amino acids. CDR3 in DNA: TGTGCCAGCAGGTCGCGGGGCCTCTCCTACAATGAGCAGTTCTTC. This codes for CASRSRGLSYNEQFF.

The chain uses TRBV4-3 and TRBJ2-7, with D hard to call. The J call may not be correct, given that the DNA end is closer to TRBJ2-1. The CDR3 has 14 amino acids. Per germline, CDR1 LGHNA and CDR2 YSLEER. DNA of the CDR3: TGCGCCAGCAGCCAAGAGCCGGCTTACAATGAGCAGTTCTTC. It is translated as CASSQEPAYNEQFF.

This clonotype was counted only a few times. The genes are TRBV6-5 and TRBJ1-4, with 7 bases that match TRBD1. CDR3 size: 14 residues. Trimming cost V 4 bases and J 5 bases; bases outside gene matches: 4. Per germline, CDR1 MNHEY and CDR2 SVGAGI. CDR3 sequence reads: CASSLEQGNEKLFF. The DNA of the CDR3 is TGTGCCAGCAGTTTGGAACAGGGGAATGAAAAACTGTTTTTT.

This clonotype was observed a few times. The V gene is TRBV4-3, the J gene TRBJ1-5; D remains unclear. Looked up from germline, CDR1 is LGHNA and CDR2 is YSLEER. CDR3 size: 15 residues. V dropped 1 base and J dropped 6 bases, with 13 bases sitting between them. CDR3 residues: CASSQGTGVGQPQHF. For the CDR3, the DNA is TGCGCCAGCAGCCAAGGGACTGGGGTGGGTCAGCCCCAGCATTTT.

There are many counts of this clonotype. One end of the junction fails to match germline, which may point to a read error. The chain links TRBV5-1 to TRBJ1-1; no firm D call. Germline V gives CDR1 SGHRS, CDR2 YFSETQ. This CDR3 is 14 amino acids long. DNA for the CDR3: TGTGCCAGCAGTTTGGCTCGGGGGAACACTGAAGCTTTCTTT. It encodes CASSLARGNTEAFF.

The J gene is TRBJ1-1, the V gene TRBV6-1; D is undetermined. Germline-derived CDR1 and CDR2 are MNHNS and SASEGT. V was cut by 3 bases and J by 1 base, with 9 bases left in between. The CDR3 is made up of 14 amino acids. Here the CDR3 DNA reads TGTGCCAGCAGTGATCTTAGAAGGAACACTGAAGCTTTCTTT. This translates into CASSDLRRNTEAFF.

This sequence joins TRBV20-1 and TRBJ1-4; 10 nucleotides agree with TRBD1. V dropped 4 bases and J dropped 8; count of bases not matched to a gene: 7. CDR1 and CDR2 from the germline V gene are DFQATT and SNEGSKA (reference sequence). The CDR3 has 14 amino acids. The CDR3 bases are TGCAGTGCTACGACAGGGGGCATCAACGAAAAACTGTTTTTT. It is translated as CSATTGGINEKLFF.

The V and J genes are TRBV27 and TRBJ1-1; TRBD1 is a possible D gene (6 bases). CDR1 and CDR2 from the germline V gene are MNHEY and SMNVEV (reference sequence). CDR3 size: 14 residues. V lost 3 bases and J lost 1, with 9 bases in between. DNA for the CDR3: TGTGCCAGCAGTTTCCGGGACAAGAACACTGAAGCTTTCTTT. Amino acids: CASSFRDKNTEAFF.

This clonotype showed up many times. DNA for the CDR3: TGTGCCAGCAGCCTCCGGTTGACGCAGTTCTTC. Its translation: CASSLRLTQFF. This sequence joins TRBV11-2 and TRBJ2-1; D gene ambiguous. In germline, CDR1 is SGHAT, CDR2 FQNNGV. CDR3 length: 11 amino acids. V lost 5 bases, J lost 12 bases, and 11 bases lay in between.

The rearrangement links TRBV7-3 to TRBJ2-5; D not certain. V lost 1 base to trimming and J lost 5 bases, with 11 bases between them. Germline V gives CDR1 SGHTA, CDR2 FQGTGA. CDR3 length: 14 residues. CDR3 DNA sequence: TGTGCCAGCAGCTTAAGTGGGGATCCGGAGACCCAGTACTTC. Encoded protein: CASSLSGDPETQYF.

This clonotype has just a few counts. CDR3 loop: CSARSLYADTSYEQYF. The CDR3 DNA follows: TGCAGTGCTAGATCTCTCTACGCAGACACGTCCTACGAGCAGTACTTC. The chain employs TRBV20-1 and TRBJ2-7; no firm D call. Germline CDR1 is DFQATT and CDR2 is SNEGSKA (reference sequence). The CDR3 spans 16 residues. Trimming left V 2 bases short and J 1 base short, with 18 bases between.

This clonotype was counted between two and nine times. V usage is TRBV6-1 and J usage is TRBJ2-7; TRBD2 aligns across 9 bases. From germline, CDR1 is MNHNS and CDR2 SASEGT. The junction had 5 bases not matched to a gene; V was cut back by 2 bases and J by 0 bases. The CDR3 length is 16 residues. CDR3 coding DNA: TGTGCCAGCAGTGAATCCGGGACTAGCTACTCCTACGAGCAGTACTTC. Its translation: CASSESGTSYSYEQYF.

The V and J genes are TRBV12-3 or TRBV12-4 and TRBJ1-2; TRBD1 is a possible D gene (6 bases). The CDR3 has 14 amino acids. V shed 2 bases and J shed 7 bases, with 14 bases lying between them. This chain's CDR3 is CASSLWGAVPGYTF. The CDR3 DNA reads TGTGCCAGCAGTTTATGGGGGGCGGTCCCTGGCTACACCTTC.

The chain is built from TRBV4-3 and TRBJ2-7, with 8 bases identical to TRBD2. Germline V gene data show CDR1 as LGHNA and CDR2 as YSLEER. The CDR3 extends over 14 amino acids. The J segment lost 2 bases and the V segment lost 4 bases, leaving 4 bases of the junction unmatched. In DNA form, the CDR3 reads TGCGCCAGCAGCCCAACTAGCGGAACCTACGAGCAGTACTTC. This codes for CASSPTSGTYEQYF.

The chain couples TRBV4-1 to TRBJ2-1; D is perhaps TRBD2 (5 bases). The J call may not be correct, given that the DNA end is closer to TRBJ2-7. Germline V lookup: CDR1 MGHRA, CDR2 YSYEKL. The CDR3 spans 14 residues. The chain's CDR3 is CASSQAQEEYEQYF. The CDR3, as DNA: TGCGCCAGCAGCCAAGCCCAGGAGGAGTACGAGCAGTACTTC.

The table lists this clonotype with a few counts. The CDR3 reads CASSQDWPGLLNTEAFF. CDR3 DNA: TGCGCCAGCAGCCAAGACTGGCCAGGCCTTTTGAACACTGAAGCTTTCTTT. V gene TRBV4-1 combines with J gene TRBJ1-1; D remains ambiguous. CDR1 MGHRA and CDR2 YSYEKL come from the germline V gene. Trimming pared 0 bases from V and 0 bases from J, leaving 14 bases between. The CDR3 is 17 amino acids.

This clonotype was found many times. The chain employs TRBV3-1 and TRBJ2-5; maybe TRBD1 (5 bases). Trimming took 0 bases from V and 5 from J, leaving 10 bases between them. Germline V CDR1 and CDR2: LGHDT, YNNKEL (reference sequence). The CDR3 is 14 amino acids. The DNA for the CDR3 is TGTGCCAGCAGCCAAGAAGGGGCCTGGGAGACCCAGTACTTC. Protein sequence: CASSQEGAWETQYF.

V usage is TRBV6-4 and J usage is TRBJ2-7, with 9 bases aligning to TRBD1. The V gene's germline CDR1 is MRHNA and CDR2 SNTAGT. V trimming: 6 bases; J trimming: 7 bases; junction bases outside the gene matches: 10. There are 14 residues in the CDR3. CDR3 in DNA: TGTGCCAGCAGCACGGGACAGGGATCTTTTGAGCAGTACTTC. Its protein is CASSTGQGSFEQYF.

The chain has TRBV20-1 and TRBJ2-7; 7 bases are a match to TRBD1. Germline assignment: CDR1 DFQATT and CDR2 SNEGSKA (reference sequence). This CDR3 is 13 amino acids long. The V gene end was trimmed by 5 bases and the J gene end by 0 bases; junction bases not matched to a gene: 4. In DNA form, the CDR3 reads TGCAGTGCTGGAGGACAGGACTCCTACGAGCAGTACTTC. As protein: CSAGGQDSYEQYF.

The V and J genes are TRBV7-9 and TRBJ2-5, with D perhaps assigned TRBD1 or TRBD2 (5 bases each). The tail of the sequence fits TRBJ2-1 better, so the J call may be wrong. The CDR3 consists of 13 residues. The germline gives CDR1 SEHNR, CDR2 FQNEAQ (reference sequence). CDR3 in amino acids: CASMRGEYNEQFF. In DNA, the CDR3 is TGTGCCAGCATGAGGGGCGAGTACAATGAGCAGTTCTTC.

The V gene is TRBV10-1, the J gene TRBJ2-3, with 8 bases identical to TRBD1. CDR1 is WNHNN and CDR2 is SYGVQD in the germline V gene (reference sequence). Trimming at V came to 0 bases and at J to 2 bases, leaving 1 base not matched to a gene. The CDR3 length is 15 residues. The CDR3 spells CASSESDRATDTQYF. CDR3 coding DNA: TGCGCCAGCAGTGAGTCGGACAGGGCCACAGATACGCAGTATTTT.

V usage is TRBV15 and J usage is TRBJ2-1; 8 bases match TRBD2. CDR1 is LNHNV and CDR2 is YYDKDF in the germline V gene (reference sequence). The V and J ends lost 4 bases and 0 bases, in that order; junction bases with no gene match: 2. The CDR3 contains 15 residues. CDR3 residues: CATSTGTSSYNEQFF. Written as DNA, the CDR3 is TGTGCCACCAGCACTGGGACTAGCTCCTACAATGAGCAGTTCTTC.

The J gene is TRBJ1-2, the V gene TRBV10-3; D ambiguous. Germline assignment: CDR1 ENHRY and CDR2 SYGVKD. V lost 11 bases, J lost 8 bases, and 15 bases lay in between. This CDR3 contains 11 residues. The CDR3 DNA reads TGTGCCTGCCGGAGGTTGGAGGGCTACACCTTC. Protein: CACRRLEGYTF.

This clonotype was observed a handful of times. This chain connects TRBV7-3 to TRBJ2-2; D may be TRBD1 or TRBD2 (5 bases each). CDR1 and CDR2 (germline): SGHTA, FQGTGA. V lost 5 bases to trimming and J lost 2 bases, with 18 bases between them. This CDR3 has 17 residues. In DNA form, the CDR3 reads TGTGCCAGCAGCCTTTATACGGGACCCCTAAACACCGGGGAGCTGTTTTTT. Translated: CASSLYTGPLNTGELFF.

This clonotype has only a few counts. The chain couples TRBV25-1 to TRBJ2-5; D is unresolved. This CDR3 is 16 amino acids long. Germline assignment: CDR1 MGHDK and CDR2 SYGVNS. V lost 5 bases and J 2 bases, leaving 18 bases between the germline ends. CDR3 DNA: TGTGCCAGCAGTCCTCACCCAGCCGCACCTCAAGAGACCCAGTACTTC. It encodes CASSPHPAAPQETQYF.